This entry features one T cell receptor (beta chain) sequence. Its antigen target is currently unknown. No base quality values were provided; no much bigger clone lies one nucleotide off. From cysteine to phenylalanine, the CDR3 is 16 amino acids long. Just the 48-base CDR3 DNA is kept, in frame starting at base 1. Reading the germline V gene gives CDR1 SGHRS and CDR2 YFSETQ. After removal of 3 bases from V and 2 bases from J, the junction retains 7 bases not matched to a gene. The data were taken from a study of blood T cell repertoires in COVID-19 (TCRdb year 2020). Regarding the study in general: The collaborator samples originated in the United States, Italy and Spain and spanned the acute and convalescent phases of COVID-19. The material from the prospective study consisted of cDNA or gDNA derived from T cells, B-cell-depleted T cells, or PBMCs. The dataset comprised deeply sampled blood TCRbeta repertoires from subjects exposed to, actively infected with, or recovered from COVID-19. A freely available public database, intended as a resource for researchers studying the immune response to SARS-CoV-2, is where the repertoires were released. The samples were drawn from two sources: the first 160 participants of the ongoing ImmuneRACE study, and 1,000 to 1,500 subjects contributed by 6 global collaborators. Nearly every sample came with metadata listing a de-identified subject ID, COVID-19 status, age in years and sex. HLA class I and class II types, where available, came from metadata supplied by the sample provider rather than from assay-based typing. Study-wide findings and limitations: The quantity of clinical and demographic metadata differed by source and by participant and was supplied without curation.

At one collaborating source in Seattle, patients were enrolled during active infection and were followed longitudinally through the course of disease. The collaborating institutions used their own protocols to collect whole blood in K2EDTA tubes. For TCRbeta analysis, collaborator samples were shipped as frozen whole blood, as isolated PBMCs, or as DNA extracted from either sample type. The immunoSEQ Assay, a bias-controlled multiplex PCR, was used to amplify TCRbeta CDR3 regions from genomic DNA. In the original analysis: The number of nucleated cells in each sample was estimated by amplification of reference gene primers within the assay. To quantify the absolute abundance of each unique TCRbeta CDR3 rearrangement, sequence reads were collapsed and filtered. For each sample, productive Simpson clonality was calculated by taking the square root of Simpson's diversity index across productive rearrangements. TCRdb provides this immuneACCESS table in a form limited to in-frame rearrangements. Some clones are lacking; in checked studies, under half of them reflect an unresolved V gene, and why the rest are absent is not known. The V and J calls and the clone size are those of that table, but D and trimming were determined from the DNA. This sample comprises about 270,000 clones, roughly 90% of them detected only once. Of the sample, 9.5% to 15% is held by the ten largest clones.

The origin of this receptor is a woman aged 25 to 39 with COVID-19, enrolled during active disease. Recombination joined TRBV5-1 with TRBJ2-1, and TRBD2 matches 8 of the central bases. The material sequenced was peripheral blood. CDR3 sequence: CASSSRGSGAYNEQFF. The nucleotide sequence is TGCGCCAGCAGCTCCCGGGGTAGCGGGGCCTACAATGAGCAGTTCTTC.